The 22 T cell receptor beta chains listed next were all sequenced from one sample in a study of response to subunit inactivated influenza vaccine. TCRdb re-called the RT-PCR reads with MiXCR, one entry per CDR3 protein. The table includes about 520,000 distinct CDR3 sequences, about 25% detected once. Material: CD4+ T cells sorted from PBMCs, obtained roughly 5 days after vaccination. These receptors came from a man aged 50-59 years who received an inactivated influenza vaccine.

This clonotype was detected a few times. This sequence joins TRBV4-1 and TRBJ2-3, with no clear D. The V gene lost 2 bases and the J gene lost 2 bases, with 2 bases spanning the gap. The CDR3 runs to 12 residues. CDR1 and CDR2 from the germline V gene are MGHRA and YSYEKL. CDR3 bases: TGCGCCAGCAGCCAACCCACAGATACGCAGTATTTT. Its protein is CASSQPTDTQYF.

The chain is built from TRBV7-2 and TRBJ2-7; D remains ambiguous. CDR3 length: 16 residues. Trimming removed 5 bases at V and 0 bases at J, with 17 bases between. The germline CDR1 and CDR2 sequences are SGHTA and FQGNSA. The CDR3 loop is CASSPSWVLSSYEQYF. In nucleotides, the CDR3 is TGTGCCAGCAGCCCCAGCTGGGTACTTAGCTCCTACGAGCAGTACTTC.

This clonotype came up a few times. This chain joins TRBV12-3 or TRBV12-4 and TRBJ2-2, with D perhaps TRBD2 (5 bases). The CDR3 covers 13 residues. Trimming took off 6 bases at V and 6 bases at J, with 11 bases between the two ends. CDR3 in amino acids: CASRGSSAGELFF. CDR3 coding DNA: TGTGCCAGCAGAGGGAGCAGCGCCGGGGAGCTGTTTTTT.

This clonotype came up a few times. This chain uses TRBV28 with TRBJ2-7, with D perhaps given as TRBD1 or TRBD2 (5 bases each). CDR1 MDHEN and CDR2 SYDVKM come from the germline V gene. The CDR3 spans 12 residues. V was cut by 7 bases and J by 3 bases, with 10 bases left in between. The DNA for the CDR3 is TGTGCCAGCACGAGGGGAAACTACGAGCAGTACTTC. It yields the protein CASTRGNYEQYF.

V gene TRBV15 combines with J gene TRBJ2-6, with D possibly TRBD1 on 6 matching bases. V lost 1 base and J 4 bases, leaving 11 bases between the germline ends. The CDR3 spans 16 residues. Per germline, CDR1 LNHNV and CDR2 YYDKDF (reference sequence). CDR3 DNA: TGTGCCACCAGCAGAGGAGGGGGAGCGGGGGCCAACGTCCTGACTTTC. This gives the protein CATSRGGGAGANVLTF.

This clonotype was recorded a few times. The V gene is TRBV15, the J gene TRBJ2-5; 8 bases map to TRBD1. The CDR3 extends over 14 amino acids. The germline V gene has CDR1 LNHNV and CDR2 YYDKDF (reference sequence). V was pared by 1 base and J by 5 bases, with 3 bases of the junction left unmatched. CDR3 region: CATSRGNRGETQYF. CDR3 in DNA: TGTGCCACCAGCAGAGGGAACAGGGGGGAGACCCAGTACTTC.

V and J are TRBV3-1 and TRBJ1-1; no firm D call. V was shortened by 1 base and J by 5 bases, with 11 bases between the two germline ends. The CDR3 runs to 14 residues. Germline V gene data show CDR1 as LGHDT and CDR2 as YNNKEL (reference sequence). The chain's CDR3 is CASSQAGQRTEAFF. CDR3 in DNA: TGTGCCAGCAGCCAAGCCGGCCAGAGGACTGAAGCTTTCTTT. Looking up the rest from reference TRBV3-1 and TRBJ1-1 gives the full variable domain: DTAVSQTPKYLVTQMGNDKSIKCEQNLGHDTMYWYKQDSKKFLKIMFSYNNKELIINETVPNRFSPKSPDKAHLNLHINSLELGDSAVYFCASSQAGQRTEAFFGQGTRLTVV.

This clonotype came up many times. The junction does not match germline at one end; this may be a read error. The chain carries TRBV29-1 and TRBJ1-1; a weak D match, TRBD1 (6 bases). The V gene's germline CDR1 is SQVTM and CDR2 ANQGSEA. CDR3 size: 11 residues. The CDR3 coding sequence is TGCAGCGTTGCCCCTGAAAAGGGACACAACTTT. It codes for CSVAPEKGHNF.

This clonotype was counted a few times. The CDR3 is CATTPAGASYEQYF. CDR3 DNA: TGTGCCACCACGCCAGCGGGAGCCTCCTACGAGCAGTACTTC. The rearrangement links TRBV12-3 or TRBV12-4 to TRBJ2-7; 8 bases map to TRBD2. The trim removed 10 bases at V and 0 bases at J, leaving 8 bases unmatched. CDR3 length: 14 residues.

The chain joins TRBV20-1 to TRBJ2-3; a weak D match, TRBD2 (5 bases). This CDR3 region has 15 residues. V was clipped by 0 bases and J by 0 bases, with 10 bases between them. The V gene's germline CDR1 is DFQATT and CDR2 SNEGSKA (reference sequence). CDR3 region: CSARDARGSTDTQYF. Here the CDR3 DNA reads TGCAGTGCTAGAGATGCCCGGGGTAGCACAGATACGCAGTATTTT.

The chain has TRBV7-2 and TRBJ2-1, with a possible D match to TRBD2 (5 bases). V was trimmed by 3 bases and J by 9 bases, leaving 12 bases between them. Per the germline V gene, CDR1 is SGHTA and CDR2 is FQGNSA. This CDR3 spans 13 amino acids. As DNA, the CDR3 is TGTGCCAGCAGCTTCAGGACTGGGTCTGAGCAGTTCTTC. This sequence encodes CASSFRTGSEQFF.

This clonotype was seen repeatedly, ten times or more. This chain uses TRBV28 with TRBJ1-2; a weak D match, TRBD1 (5 bases). The CDR3 sequence is 14 residues long. The germline CDR1 and CDR2 sequences are MDHEN and SYDVKM. Between the trimmed V and J ends, which lost 2 bases and 2 bases, there was a span of 9 bases. The CDR3 DNA is TGTGCCAGCAGTTTAGGGGGTGCGAACTATGGCTACACCTTC. Translation: CASSLGGANYGYTF.

The chain couples TRBV5-1 to TRBJ2-5; possible D gene TRBD1, 6 bases. CDR1 and CDR2 from the germline V gene are SGHRS and YFSETQ. CDR3 length equals 14 residues. V gave up 2 bases and J gave up 2 bases, with 10 bases separating them. This CDR3 reads CASSLDRSQETQYF. CDR3 in DNA: TGCGCCAGCAGCTTAGACAGGTCTCAAGAGACCCAGTACTTC.

CDR3 sequence reads: CASSPRSATNEKLFF. The CDR3 DNA reads as TGTGCCAGCAGCCCACGATCCGCAACTAATGAAAAACTGTTTTTT. The rearrangement joins TRBV7-2 to TRBJ1-4; D ambiguous. The CDR3 contains 15 residues. CDR1 and CDR2 (germline): SGHTA, FQGNSA. The V gene lost 5 bases and the J gene lost 0 bases, with 10 bases spanning the gap.

This clonotype was seen only a few times. The genes are TRBV19 and TRBJ2-6, with D unclear. Germline-derived CDR1 and CDR2 are LNHDA and SQIVND (reference sequence). The CDR3 contains 13 residues. Between the trimmed V and J ends, which lost 2 bases and 3 bases, there was a span of 2 bases. The chain's CDR3 is CASSIIGANVLTF. The CDR3 DNA reads as TGTGCCAGTAGTATAATTGGGGCCAACGTCCTGACTTTC. Combining the CDR3 with reference TRBV19 and TRBJ2-6 gives the whole variable domain DGGITQSPKYLFRKEGQNVTLSCEQNLNHDAMYWYRQDPGQGLRLIYYSQIVNDFQKGDIAEGYSVSREKKESFPLTVTSAQKNPTAFYLCASSIIGANVLTFGAGSRLTVL.

Only a few counts were recorded for this clonotype. V usage is TRBV6-5 and J usage is TRBJ2-5; TRBD2 aligns across 9 bases. Per germline, CDR1 MNHEY and CDR2 SVGAGI. The length of the CDR3 is 15 residues. The ends lost 2 bases at V and 5 bases at J; junction bases unmatched: 6. The CDR3 reads CASSYRGRAPETQYF. For the CDR3, the DNA is TGTGCCAGCAGTTACCGCGGGAGGGCCCCTGAGACCCAGTACTTC.

This clonotype was picked up many times. The chain carries TRBV6-1 and TRBJ2-7; TRBD1 matches 8 bases. Germline V lookup: CDR1 MNHNS, CDR2 SASEGT. Trimming cost V 5 bases and J 0 bases; bases outside gene matches: 6. This CDR3 has 15 amino acids. DNA of the CDR3: TGTGCCAGCAGTCGGGACAGGCGCATCTCCTACGAGCAGTACTTC. Translating gives CASSRDRRISYEQYF.

This clonotype has ten or more counts. The genes are TRBV12-3 or TRBV12-4 and TRBJ2-2, with D possibly being TRBD2 (6 bases). With 3 bases removed from V and 0 bases from J, the gap between germline ends came to 11 bases. The CDR3 is 16 residues long. This CDR3 reads CASSLFTSSNTGELFF. The CDR3 coding sequence is TGTGCCAGCAGTTTGTTCACTAGCTCGAACACCGGGGAGCTGTTTTTT.

The V gene is TRBV12-3 or TRBV12-4, the J gene TRBJ1-1; maybe TRBD1 (5 bases). This CDR3 spans 12 amino acids. V lost 3 bases and J 6 bases, leaving 8 bases between the germline ends. Here the CDR3 reads CASSFRGSEAFF. The CDR3 DNA is TGTGCCAGCAGTTTTAGGGGATCTGAAGCTTTCTTT.

This chain joins TRBV6-2 or TRBV6-3 and TRBJ2-7; 10 nucleotides line up with TRBD2. Germline V CDR1 and CDR2: MNHEY, SVGEGT. Trimming took 5 bases from V and 1 from J; bases not matched to a gene: 2. The CDR3 contains 14 residues. CDR3 region: CASSMTSGSYEQYF. The CDR3 DNA is TGTGCCAGCAGTATGACTAGCGGGTCCTACGAGCAGTACTTC.

The V gene is TRBV29-1, the J gene TRBJ2-5, with D possibly TRBD1 on 5 matching bases. V was cut by 6 bases and J by 5 bases, with 10 bases left in between. The CDR3 has 11 residues. The germline gives CDR1 SQVTM, CDR2 ANQGSEA. CDR3 DNA sequence: TGCAGCGTCCAGGGCCACGAGACCCAGTACTTC. Protein product: CSVQGHETQYF.

This clonotype was picked up many times. The chain carries TRBV5-1 and TRBJ1-4, with D possibly being TRBD1 (5 bases). The CDR3 covers 14 residues. CDR1 and CDR2 from the germline V gene are SGHRS and YFSETQ. The germline V and J ends were trimmed by 0 bases and 5 bases, with 8 bases remaining between them. CDR3 sequence (DNA): TGCGCCAGCAGCTTGGGACAGCTGAATGAAAAACTGTTTTTT. This sequence encodes CASSLGQLNEKLFF. The full variable domain, in which reference TRBV5-1 and TRBJ1-4 provide the parts outside the CDR3, is KAGVTQTPRYLIKTRGQQVTLSCSPISGHRSVSWYQQTPGQGLQFLFEYFSETQRNKGNFPGRFSGRQFSNSRSEMNVSTLELGDSALYLCASSLGQLNEKLFFGSGTQLSVL.